Listed here are 13 T cell receptor beta chains from one sample, sequenced in a study of blood T cell repertoires in COVID-19. Assay: immunoSEQ multiplex PCR; the TCRdb copy retains only in-frame clones and omits some. The sample lists approximately 92,000 clones; approximately 86% were seen once. The material sequenced was peripheral blood. The receptors derive from a man aged 50 to 59 with acute or convalescent COVID-19.

The CDR3 reads CASSPPTGVNEKLFF. The DNA of the CDR3 is TGTGCCAGCAGCCCTCCGACAGGGGTGAATGAAAAACTGTTTTTT. The rearrangement links TRBV7-9 to TRBJ1-4, with TRBD1 identical over 8 bases. CDR1 and CDR2 (germline): SEHNR, FQNEAQ (reference sequence). V lost 5 bases to trimming and J lost 5 bases; unmatched junction nucleotides: 7. This CDR3 comprises 15 residues.

The chain is built from TRBV20-1 and TRBJ2-3; tentatively, D is TRBD2 (6 bases). Germline CDR1 reads DFQATT; CDR2 reads SNEGSKA (reference sequence). This CDR3 comprises 15 residues. Between the trimmed V and J ends, which lost 3 bases and 3 bases, there was a span of 16 bases. The CDR3 bases are TGCAGTGCTAGTGGGTACCGGGAGATGACAGATACGCAGTATTTT. Protein: CSASGYREMTDTQYF.

The chain has TRBV7-8 and TRBJ2-7, with TRBD2 matching over 10 bases. Germline V CDR1 and CDR2: SGHVS, FQNEAQ. The CDR3 covers 16 residues. With 5 bases clipped from V and 4 bases from J, the junction kept 11 bases outside the gene matches. The CDR3 loop reads CASSPRASGSLYEQYF. CDR3 DNA sequence: TGTGCCAGCAGCCCTCGGGCTAGCGGGAGCTTATACGAGCAGTACTTC.

V gene TRBV27 combines with J gene TRBJ1-2; the D is unclear. The CDR3 sequence is 14 residues long. Germline V lookup: CDR1 MNHEY, CDR2 SMNVEV (reference sequence). The V gene lost 3 bases and the J gene lost 1 base, with 9 bases spanning the gap. CDR3 sequence (DNA): TGTGCCAGCAGTTTTAACTCCTATAACTATGGCTACACCTTC. It codes for CASSFNSYNYGYTF.

The chain links TRBV19 to TRBJ1-4, with D perhaps TRBD1 (6 bases). V lost 2 bases to trimming and J lost 7 bases, with 23 bases between them. CDR1 and CDR2 from the germline V gene are LNHDA and SQIVND (reference sequence). The CDR3 is made up of 18 amino acids. The CDR3 nucleotides are TGTGCCAGTAGTATAAAGGGCAGGGGAATCGGCCTTGGTGAAAAACTGTTTTTT. Residues: CASSIKGRGIGLGEKLFF.

The chain couples TRBV5-1 to TRBJ2-7, with D possibly being TRBD1 (6 bases). Between the trimmed V and J ends, which lost 4 bases and 3 bases, there was a span of 11 bases. This CDR3 contains 13 residues. The V gene's germline CDR1 is SGHRS and CDR2 YFSETQ. The CDR3 here is CASSEDSDYEQYF. For the CDR3, the DNA is TGCGCCAGCAGCGAGGACAGCGACTACGAGCAGTACTTC.

The rearrangement uses TRBV11-3 and TRBJ2-1; 11 bases map to TRBD2. The germline V gene has CDR1 SGHNT and CDR2 YENEEA. The ends lost 5 bases at V and 5 bases at J; junction bases unmatched: 8. The length of the CDR3 is 16 residues. CDR3 loop: CASSPGTSGGNNEQFF. The CDR3 DNA reads TGTGCCAGCAGCCCCGGGACTAGCGGAGGGAACAATGAGCAGTTCTTC.

The chain uses TRBV6-5 and TRBJ2-5, with 9 bases that match TRBD1. The CDR3 loop spans 15 amino acids. Germline trimming cut 2 bases from V and 2 bases from J; bases unmatched to any gene: 3. Germline CDR1 reads MNHEY; CDR2 reads SVGAGI. This CDR3 reads CASSYSDRGQETQYF. The CDR3 DNA follows: TGTGCCAGCAGTTACAGCGACAGGGGGCAAGAGACCCAGTACTTC.

The V gene is TRBV7-2, the J gene TRBJ1-5; maybe TRBD1 (5 bases). CDR3 length: 16 residues. CDR1 SGHTA and CDR2 FQGNSA come from the germline V gene. V was clipped by 2 bases and J by 7 bases, with 18 bases between them. The CDR3 is CASSLSFEAGKQPQHF. Written as DNA, the CDR3 is TGTGCCAGCAGCTTAAGTTTCGAGGCAGGGAAACAGCCCCAGCATTTT. The full variable domain, rest sourced from reference TRBV7-2 and TRBJ1-5, is GAGVSQSPSNKVTEKGKDVELRCDPISGHTALYWYRQSLGQGLEFLIYFQGNSAPDKSGLPSDRFSAERTGGSVSTLTIQRTQQEDSAVYLCASSLSFEAGKQPQHFGDGTRLSIL.

V gene TRBV5-1 combines with J gene TRBJ1-2, with D unresolved. The germline V and J ends were trimmed by 4 bases and 2 bases, with 6 bases remaining between them. Germline CDR1 is SGHRS and CDR2 is YFSETQ. CDR3 size: 12 residues. CDR3 sequence: CASSPLNYGYTF. DNA for the CDR3: TGCGCCAGCAGCCCACTGAACTATGGCTACACCTTC.

The chain carries TRBV7-2 and TRBJ2-3; 7 bases fit TRBD2. V trimming: 3 bases; J trimming: 4 bases; junction bases outside the gene matches: 1. This CDR3 has 13 amino acids. From germline, CDR1 is SGHTA and CDR2 FQGNSA. The CDR3 sequence: CASSFREADTQYF. The CDR3 DNA follows: TGTGCCAGCAGCTTTCGGGAGGCAGATACGCAGTATTTT.

This clone was seen more than once but under ten times. This rearrangement joins TRBV6-2 or TRBV6-3 to TRBJ2-4; D may be TRBD1 (5 bases). This CDR3 contains 14 residues. CDR1 is MNHEY, CDR2 SVGEGT, per germline. V shed 2 bases and J shed 6 bases, with 11 bases lying between them. Written as DNA, the CDR3 is TGTGCCAGCAGTTACCACCCCCAGGGAAACATTCAGTACTTC. It codes for CASSYHPQGNIQYF.

The V call is TRBV30, the J call TRBJ1-5; D unclear. The CDR3 covers 13 residues. The germline V gene has CDR1 GTSNPN and CDR2 SVGIG (reference sequence). V was trimmed by 2 bases and J by 9 bases, leaving 14 bases between them. Here the CDR3 DNA reads TGTGCCTGGAGTACCCTTTCAGGTTGGCCCCAGCATTTT. Amino acid sequence: CAWSTLSGWPQHF.